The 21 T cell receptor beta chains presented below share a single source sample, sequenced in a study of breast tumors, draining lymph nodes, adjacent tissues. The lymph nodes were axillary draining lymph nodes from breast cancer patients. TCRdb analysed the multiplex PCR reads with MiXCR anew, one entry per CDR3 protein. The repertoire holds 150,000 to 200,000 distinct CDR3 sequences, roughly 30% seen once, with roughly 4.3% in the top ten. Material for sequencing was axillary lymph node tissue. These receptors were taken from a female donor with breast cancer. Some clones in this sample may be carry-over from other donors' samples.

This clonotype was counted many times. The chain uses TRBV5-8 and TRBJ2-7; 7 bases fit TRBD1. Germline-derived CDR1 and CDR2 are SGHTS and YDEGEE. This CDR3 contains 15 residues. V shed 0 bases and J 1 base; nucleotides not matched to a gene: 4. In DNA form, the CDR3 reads TGTGCCAGCAGCTTGGGGGGACAGACTTCCTACGAGCAGTACTTC. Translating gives CASSLGGQTSYEQYF.

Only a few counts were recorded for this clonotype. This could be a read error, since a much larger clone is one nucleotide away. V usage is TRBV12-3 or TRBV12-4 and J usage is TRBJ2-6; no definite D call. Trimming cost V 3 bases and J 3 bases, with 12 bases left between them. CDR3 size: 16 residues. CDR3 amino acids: CASSFSAAGGANVLTF. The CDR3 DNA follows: TGTGCCAGCAGTTTCTCGGCGGCAGGTGGGGCCAACGTCCTGACTTTC.

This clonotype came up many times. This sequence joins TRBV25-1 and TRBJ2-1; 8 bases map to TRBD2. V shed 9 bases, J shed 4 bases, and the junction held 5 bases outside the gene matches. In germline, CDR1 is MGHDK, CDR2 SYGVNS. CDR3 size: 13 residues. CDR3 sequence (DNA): TGTGCCAGTCAACGGGGGGGTTACAATGAGCAGTTCTTC. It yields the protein CASQRGGYNEQFF.

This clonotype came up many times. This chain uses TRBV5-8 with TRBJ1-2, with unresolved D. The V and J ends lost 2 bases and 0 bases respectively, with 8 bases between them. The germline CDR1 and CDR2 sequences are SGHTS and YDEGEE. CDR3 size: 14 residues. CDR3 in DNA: TGTGCCAGCAGCTTCCACAAGGCTAACTATGGCTACACCTTC. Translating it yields CASSFHKANYGYTF.

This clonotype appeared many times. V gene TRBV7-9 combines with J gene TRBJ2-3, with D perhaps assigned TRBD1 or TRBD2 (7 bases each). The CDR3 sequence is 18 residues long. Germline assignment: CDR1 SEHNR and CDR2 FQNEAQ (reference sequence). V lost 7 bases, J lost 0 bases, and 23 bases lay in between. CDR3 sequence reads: CASTKGGRGGLSTDTQYF. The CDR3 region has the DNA TGTGCCAGCACCAAAGGGGGCAGGGGGGGACTTAGCACAGATACGCAGTATTTT.

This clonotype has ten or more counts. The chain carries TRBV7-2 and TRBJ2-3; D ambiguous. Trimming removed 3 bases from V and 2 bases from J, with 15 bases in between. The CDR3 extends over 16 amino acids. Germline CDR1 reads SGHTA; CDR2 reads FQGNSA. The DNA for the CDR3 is TGTGCCAGCAGCTTGCTCCCCACGGTGGTCACAGATACGCAGTATTTT. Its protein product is CASSLLPTVVTDTQYF.

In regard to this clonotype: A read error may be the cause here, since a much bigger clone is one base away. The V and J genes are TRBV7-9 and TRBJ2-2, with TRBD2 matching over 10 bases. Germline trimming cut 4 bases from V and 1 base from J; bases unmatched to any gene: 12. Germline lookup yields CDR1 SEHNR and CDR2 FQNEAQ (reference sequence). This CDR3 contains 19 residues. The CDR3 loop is CASSSPLAGAIMNTGELFF. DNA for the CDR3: TGTGCCAGCAGCTCCCCGCTAGCGGGAGCGATAATGAACACCGGGGAGCTGTTTTTT. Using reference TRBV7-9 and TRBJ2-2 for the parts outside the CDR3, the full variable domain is DTGVSQNPRHKITKRGQNVTFRCDPISEHNRLYWYRQTLGQGPEFLTYFQNEAQLEKSRLLSDRFSAERPKGSFSTLEIQRTEQGDSAMYLCASSSPLAGAIMNTGELFFGEGSRLTVL.

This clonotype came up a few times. The DNA of the CDR3 is TGTGCCAGCAGCTCGACTAGCGGGGGGCCTGAAAGCTCCTACAATGAGCAGTTCTTC. Its protein is CASSSTSGGPESSYNEQFF. The chain has TRBV6-2 or TRBV6-3 and TRBJ2-1, with TRBD2 identical over 13 bases. J gave up 0 bases and V 6 bases, and 11 bases lay outside the gene matches. The CDR3 covers 19 residues. Germline loops: CDR1 MNHEY, CDR2 SVGEGT.

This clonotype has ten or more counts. The CDR3 DNA reads as TGTGCCAGCAGCTCGGGACAGGGTATGTTGGACCAAGAGACCCAGTACTTC. It encodes CASSSGQGMLDQETQYF. The chain employs TRBV7-2 and TRBJ2-5, with 9 positions matching TRBD1. With V trimmed by 4 bases and J by 0 bases, 9 bases remained unmatched. The CDR3 consists of 17 residues. Germline V CDR1 and CDR2: SGHTA, FQGNSA.

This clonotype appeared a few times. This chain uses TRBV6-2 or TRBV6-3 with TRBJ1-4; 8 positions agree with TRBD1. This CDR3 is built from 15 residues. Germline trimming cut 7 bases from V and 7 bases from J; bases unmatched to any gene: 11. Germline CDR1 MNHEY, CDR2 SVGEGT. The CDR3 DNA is TGTGCCAGCACTCAGGGCAGGGGGCGCATTGAAAAACTGTTTTTT. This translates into CASTQGRGRIEKLFF.

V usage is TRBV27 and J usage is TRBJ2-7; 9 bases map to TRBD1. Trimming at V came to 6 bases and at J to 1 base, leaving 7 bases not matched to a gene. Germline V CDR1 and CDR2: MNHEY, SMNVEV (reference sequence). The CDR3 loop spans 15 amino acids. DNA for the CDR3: TGTGCCAGCAGACCAGGACAGGGGCTTTCCTACGAGCAGTACTTC. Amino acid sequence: CASRPGQGLSYEQYF.

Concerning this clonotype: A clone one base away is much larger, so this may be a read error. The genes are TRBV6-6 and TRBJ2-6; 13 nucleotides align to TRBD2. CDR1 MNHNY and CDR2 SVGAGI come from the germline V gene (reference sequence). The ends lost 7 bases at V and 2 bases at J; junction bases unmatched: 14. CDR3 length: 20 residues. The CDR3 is CASTPVTLLAGGPGANVLTF. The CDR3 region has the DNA TGTGCCAGCACCCCTGTTACCCTACTAGCGGGAGGGCCTGGGGCCAACGTCCTGACTTTC.

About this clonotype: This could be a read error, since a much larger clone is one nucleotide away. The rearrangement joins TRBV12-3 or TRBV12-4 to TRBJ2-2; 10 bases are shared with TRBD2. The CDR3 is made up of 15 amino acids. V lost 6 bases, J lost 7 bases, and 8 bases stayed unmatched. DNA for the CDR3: TGTGCCAGCAGCAGCCTAGCGGGGGACCACGGGGAGCTGTTTTTT. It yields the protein CASSSLAGDHGELFF.

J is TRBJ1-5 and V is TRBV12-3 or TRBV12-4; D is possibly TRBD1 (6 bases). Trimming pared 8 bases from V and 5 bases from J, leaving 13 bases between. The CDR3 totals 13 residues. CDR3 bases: TGTGCCAGCGGACCCGACAGGTATCAGCCCCAGCATTTT. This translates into CASGPDRYQPQHF.

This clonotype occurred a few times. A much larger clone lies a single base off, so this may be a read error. CDR3: CASSLGAGATSYEQYF. The CDR3 DNA reads as TGTGCCAGCAGCTTAGGAGCGGGGGCGACTTCCTACGAGCAGTACTTC. The gene calls are TRBV11-2 and TRBJ2-7; 8 bases are shared with TRBD2. From germline, CDR1 is SGHAT and CDR2 FQNNGV. This CDR3 has 16 amino acids. V shed 1 base, J shed 1 base, and the junction held 6 bases outside the gene matches.

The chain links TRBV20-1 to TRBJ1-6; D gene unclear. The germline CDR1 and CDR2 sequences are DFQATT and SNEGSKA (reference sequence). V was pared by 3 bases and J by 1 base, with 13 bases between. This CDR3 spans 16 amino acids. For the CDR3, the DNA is TGCAGTGCTAGGTCTTATAGCGGGTCCTATAATTCACCCCTCCACTTT. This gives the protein CSARSYSGSYNSPLHF.

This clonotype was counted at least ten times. CDR3 in amino acids: CASSIDRPWNSPLHF. In nucleotides, the CDR3 is TGTGCCAGTAGTATAGACCGACCTTGGAATTCACCCCTCCACTTT. The V gene is TRBV19, the J gene TRBJ1-6; D not resolved. The germline V gene encodes CDR1 LNHDA and CDR2 SQIVND (reference sequence). The CDR3 loop spans 15 amino acids. Trimming removed 0 bases at V and 7 bases at J, with 10 bases between.

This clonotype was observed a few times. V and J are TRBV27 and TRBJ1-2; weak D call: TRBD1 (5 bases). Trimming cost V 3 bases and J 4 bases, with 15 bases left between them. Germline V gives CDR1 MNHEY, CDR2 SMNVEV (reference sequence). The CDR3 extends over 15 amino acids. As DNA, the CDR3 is TGTGCCAGCAGTTTGTCCGGGGGTGGGGGCTATGGCTACACCTTC. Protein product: CASSLSGGGGYGYTF.

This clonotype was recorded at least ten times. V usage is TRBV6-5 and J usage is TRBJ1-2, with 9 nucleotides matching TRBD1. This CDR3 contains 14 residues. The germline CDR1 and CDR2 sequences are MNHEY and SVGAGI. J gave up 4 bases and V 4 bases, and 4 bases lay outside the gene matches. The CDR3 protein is CASSSTGGVYGYTF. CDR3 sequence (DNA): TGTGCCAGCAGTTCTACAGGGGGCGTCTATGGCTACACCTTC.

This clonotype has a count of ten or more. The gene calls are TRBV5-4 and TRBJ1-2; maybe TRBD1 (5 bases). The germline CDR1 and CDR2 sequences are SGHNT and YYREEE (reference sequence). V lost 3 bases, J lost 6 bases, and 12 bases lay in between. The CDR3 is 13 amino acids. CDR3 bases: TGTGCCAGCAGCTCCATGGGGGTACATGGCTACACCTTC. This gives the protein CASSSMGVHGYTF.

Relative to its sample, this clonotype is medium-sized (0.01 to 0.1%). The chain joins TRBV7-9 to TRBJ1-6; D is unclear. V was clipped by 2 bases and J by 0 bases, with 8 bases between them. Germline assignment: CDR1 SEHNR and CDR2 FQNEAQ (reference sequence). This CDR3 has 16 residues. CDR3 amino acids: CASSLRGSSYNSPLHF. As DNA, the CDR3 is TGTGCCAGCAGCTTACGTGGGAGCTCCTATAATTCACCCCTCCACTTT.